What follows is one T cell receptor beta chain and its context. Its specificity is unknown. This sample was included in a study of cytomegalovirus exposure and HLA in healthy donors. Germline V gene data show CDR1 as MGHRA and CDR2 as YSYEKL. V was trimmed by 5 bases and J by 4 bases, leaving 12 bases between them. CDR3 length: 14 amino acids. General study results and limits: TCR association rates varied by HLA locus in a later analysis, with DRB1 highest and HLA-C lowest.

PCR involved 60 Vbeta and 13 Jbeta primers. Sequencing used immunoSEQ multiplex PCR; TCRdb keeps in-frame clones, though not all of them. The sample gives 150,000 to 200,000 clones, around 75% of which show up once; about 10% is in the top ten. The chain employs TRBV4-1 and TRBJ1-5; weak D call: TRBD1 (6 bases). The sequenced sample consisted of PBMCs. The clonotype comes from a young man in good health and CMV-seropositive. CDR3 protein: CASSSTGENQPQHF. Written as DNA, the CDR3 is TGCGCCAGCAGCTCGACAGGAGAAAATCAGCCCCAGCATTTT.